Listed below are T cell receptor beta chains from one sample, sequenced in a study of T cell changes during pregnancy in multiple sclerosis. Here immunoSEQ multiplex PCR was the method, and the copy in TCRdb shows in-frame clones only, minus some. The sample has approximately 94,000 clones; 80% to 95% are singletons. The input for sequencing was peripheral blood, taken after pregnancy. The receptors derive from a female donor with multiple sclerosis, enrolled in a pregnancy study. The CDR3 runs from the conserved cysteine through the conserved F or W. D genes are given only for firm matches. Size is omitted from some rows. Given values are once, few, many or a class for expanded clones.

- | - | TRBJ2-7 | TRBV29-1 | CSVVAGATSGEQYF | TGCAGCGTTGTGGCGGGGGCAACCTCCGGGGAGCAGTACTTC
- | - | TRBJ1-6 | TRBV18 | CASSPLGDSPLHF | TGTGCCAGCTCACCATTGGGCGATTCACCCCTCCACTTT
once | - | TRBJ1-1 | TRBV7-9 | CASSSTTGWEAFF | TGTGCCAGCAGCTCAACTACAGGGTGGGAAGCTTTCTTT
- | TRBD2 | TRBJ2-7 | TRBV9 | CASSVGDYSYEQYF | TGTGCCAGCAGCGTAGGGGACTACTCCTACGAGCAGTACTTC
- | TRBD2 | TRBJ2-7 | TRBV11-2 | CASSLDVLAGGGRVYEQYF | TGTGCCAGCAGCTTAGATGTACTAGCGGGAGGGGGTAGGGTCTACGAGCAGTACTTC
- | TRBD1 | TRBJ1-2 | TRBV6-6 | CASSTGDSQSYYGYTF | TGTGCCAGCAGTACCGGGGACAGCCAGTCCTACTATGGCTACACCTTC
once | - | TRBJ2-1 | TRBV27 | CASSFGSSYNEQFF | TGTGCCAGCAGTTTTGGGAGCTCCTACAATGAGCAGTTCTTC
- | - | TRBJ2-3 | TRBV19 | CASSIGQEGTDTQYF | TGTGCCAGTAGTATTGGGCAGGAAGGCACAGATACGCAGTATTTT
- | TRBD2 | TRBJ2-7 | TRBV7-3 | CASSFSGSGEQYF | TGTGCCAGCAGCTTTAGCGGGAGCGGGGAGCAGTACTTC
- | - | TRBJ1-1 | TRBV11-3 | CASSLDGRGEAFF | TGTGCCAGCAGCTTAGACGGCCGGGGTGAAGCTTTCTTT
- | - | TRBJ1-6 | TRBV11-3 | CASSQGITENPLHF | TGTGCCAGCAGTCAGGGGATTACCGAGAACCCCCTCCACTTT
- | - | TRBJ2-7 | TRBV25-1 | CASRQGPYEQYF | TGTGCCAGCAGACAGGGTCCCTACGAGCAGTACTTC
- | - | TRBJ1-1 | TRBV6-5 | CASSYSAGDMNTEAFF | TGTGCCAGCAGTTACTCCGCAGGGGACATGAACACTGAAGCTTTCTTT
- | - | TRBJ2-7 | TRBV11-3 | CASSPGAGQMLEQYF | TGTGCCAGCAGCCCCGGAGCCGGACAGATGCTTGAGCAGTACTTC
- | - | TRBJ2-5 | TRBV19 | CASSRQVRETQYF | TGTGCCAGTAGTCGACAGGTCCGAGAGACCCAGTACTTC
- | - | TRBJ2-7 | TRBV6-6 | CASSYGGQGDHF | TGTGCCAGCAGTTACGGAGGGCAGGGGGATCACTTC